This T cell receptor (beta chain) derives from a study of regulatory T cells in long-lasting Graves disease. The wider study: With positive TSH receptor antibodies and over 5 years of antithyroid drugs, Graves' disease was considered persistent. Study-wide points: There were preferences for TRBV28, TRBJ1-2 and TRBJ2-5 in persistent disease. Persistent Graves' patients possessed reduced TCR diversity relative to recently diagnosed ones.

Time point given: persistent/refractory GD, antithyroid drugs over 5 years with positive TRAb. With RNA extracted from PBMCs as input, the TCR library was made. Arm-PCR of CDR3 regions and iRepertoire HTBI primers were the basis on which TCR beta libraries were built. TCRdb re-called the multiplex PCR reads through MiXCR, storing one row per CDR3 protein. The repertoire holds 500,000 to 700,000 distinct CDR3 sequences, with around 30% as singletons. As for this clonotype: Its specificity is not known.

The ends were cut back, 4 bases at V and 1 base at J, with 13 bases in the middle. CDR1 and CDR2 from the germline V gene are SGHTA and FQGNSA. This CDR3 is 15 amino acids long. This sample comprised peripheral blood mononuclear cells (PBMCs), obtained when the disease was refractory, from a patient treated with antithyroid drugs. This receptor was obtained from a female donor with Graves disease. The V call is TRBV7-2, the J call TRBJ2-5, with TRBD1 as a possible D gene (5 bases). CDR3 bases: TGTGCCAGCAGCTCCCAGGGCTGGCTCCAAGAGACCCAGTACTTC. Translated, it gives CASSSQGWLQETQYF.